The clone carrying this TCR beta chain was seen more than once but under ten times. Its antigen is still unknown. Data came from immunoSEQ multiplex PCR; TCRdb stores just in-frame clones and leaves some out. The sample lists some 3,400 clones; over 75% were seen once. The data stem from a study of immune evolution from preneoplasia to lung adenocarcinoma. The V gene lost 5 bases and the J gene lost 5 bases, with 19 bases spanning the gap. Germline-derived CDR1 and CDR2 are SGHNT and YENEEA. The CDR3 sequence is 15 residues long. Study results and limitations: Normal lung had highest clonality; later lesions appeared denser, more diverse.

V usage is TRBV11-3 and J usage is TRBJ2-7; TRBD2 is a possible D gene (6 bases). The material sequenced was FFPE lung adenocarcinoma in situ tissue. This clonotype was sampled from a person aged 65 to 85 with lung adenocarcinoma. CDR3 sequence reads: CASSQRASLGHEQYF. The CDR3 DNA sequence: TGTGCCAGCAGCCAGCGGGCGTCCCTGGGCCACGAGCAGTACTTC. The variable domain in full, completed from reference TRBV11-3 and TRBJ2-7, reads EAGVVQSPRYKIIEKKQPVAFWCNPISGHNTLYWYLQNLGQGPELLIRYENEEAVDDSQLPKDRFSAERLKGVDSTLKIQPAELGDSAVYLCASSQRASLGHEQYFGPGTRLTVT.